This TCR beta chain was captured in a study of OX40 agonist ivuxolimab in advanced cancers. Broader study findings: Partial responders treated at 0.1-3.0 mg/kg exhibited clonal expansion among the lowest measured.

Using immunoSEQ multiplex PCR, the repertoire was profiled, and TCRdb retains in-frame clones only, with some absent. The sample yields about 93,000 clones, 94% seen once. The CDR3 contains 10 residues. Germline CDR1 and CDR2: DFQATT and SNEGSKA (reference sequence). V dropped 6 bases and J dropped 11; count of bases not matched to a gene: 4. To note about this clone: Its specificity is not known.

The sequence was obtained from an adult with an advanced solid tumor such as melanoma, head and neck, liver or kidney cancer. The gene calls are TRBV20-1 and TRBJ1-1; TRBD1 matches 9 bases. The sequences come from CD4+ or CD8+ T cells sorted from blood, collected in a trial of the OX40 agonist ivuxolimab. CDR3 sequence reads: CSATGTGAFF. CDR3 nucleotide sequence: TGCAGTGCCACCGGGACAGGGGCTTTCTTT.